This TCR beta chain was captured in a study of persistence of HIV-infected CD4 T cells. Overall study findings and caveats: Antigen-responding cells were enriched for degenerate expanded CDR3beta sequences. CMV- and Gag-responding cells had lower TCRbeta richness than CD3/CD28-responding cells. Within sorted populations, more oligoclonal TCRs accompanied more oligoclonal proviruses.

The immunoSEQ assay was version 4, run in survey mode. Libraries were prepared by immunoSEQ multiplex PCR; TCRdb keeps only in-frame clonotypes and omits some of them. The table includes around 48,000 clones, around 75% detected once. Looked up from germline, CDR1 is MNHEY and CDR2 is SVGAGI. CDR3 length equals 15 residues. The trim removed 5 bases at V and 3 bases at J, leaving 6 bases unmatched. A note on this clone: What it recognizes is unknown.

The stimulus was lysate of CMV-infected fibroblasts, about 11 ug/mL. CD40L-negative CD69-negative CD45RO-high memory CD4+ T cells were sorted as populations depleted of antigen-responding cells. V is TRBV6-5 and J is TRBJ2-7; TRBD2 matches at 11 bases. This TCR derives from an adult man with HIV who was CMV-seropositive. The sample in question was CD4+ T cells sorted from PBMCs after approximately 19-hour stimulation, obtained from a patient who received antiretroviral therapy. CDR3 sequence (DNA): TGTGCCAGCAGTCCGTCCACTAGCGGGAGCTACGAGCAGTACTTC. Translating it yields CASSPSTSGSYEQYF.